This T cell receptor (beta chain) was profiled in a study of blood T cell repertoires in COVID-19. Authors' data handling: Reference gene primer amplification gave estimated nucleated cell counts. Assay used: immunoSEQ multiplex PCR; TCRdb lists only in-frame clones, some missing. That table gives V, J and clone size, and the DNA gave D and trimming. The table has roughly 240,000 clones, 85% to 90% seen once. This clonotype originated in a man aged 18 to 35 with active or convalescent COVID-19. Sequenced material: peripheral blood.

Here the CDR3 reads CASSLGDRGNSPLHF. CDR3 sequence (DNA): TGTGCCAGCAGCTTGGGGGACAGGGGAAATTCACCCCTCCACTTT. The V and J genes are TRBV5-6 and TRBJ1-6; 10 bases agree with TRBD1. The germline gives CDR1 SGHDT, CDR2 YYEEEE. Trimming cost V 0 bases and J 7 bases; bases outside gene matches: 1. The CDR3 runs to 15 residues.